This entry lists 9 T cell receptor beta chains sequenced from one sample in a study of cytomegalovirus exposure and HLA in healthy donors. Here immunoSEQ multiplex PCR was the method, and the copy in TCRdb shows in-frame clones only, minus some. This table has around 300,000 clones, roughly 85% appearing once. The material sequenced was PBMCs. Receptor source: a woman aged 18-29 years in good health and CMV-seronegative.

The J gene is TRBJ1-1, the V gene TRBV7-8; TRBD1 matches 11 bases. CDR3 size: 14 residues. The junction had 4 bases not matched to a gene; V was cut back by 5 bases and J by 5 bases. Germline V lookup: CDR1 SGHVS, CDR2 FQNEAQ. CDR3 protein: CASSTDRGQTEAFF. The CDR3 nucleotides are TGTGCCAGCAGCACGGACAGGGGGCAGACTGAAGCTTTCTTT.

This chain uses TRBV6-6 with TRBJ2-7; tentatively, D is TRBD1 (6 bases). V gave up 5 bases and J gave up 4 bases, with 9 bases separating them. The CDR3 runs to 12 residues. Germline V gene lookup returns CDR1 MNHNY and CDR2 SVGAGI (reference sequence). As DNA, the CDR3 is TGTGCCAGCAGTACAGGGTCTTACGAGCAGTACTTC. Translated, it gives CASSTGSYEQYF.

This chain links TRBV30 with TRBJ2-3; 8 bases are shared with TRBD1. This CDR3 is built from 16 residues. Germline V gene lookup returns CDR1 GTSNPN and CDR2 SVGIG (reference sequence). The V gene end was trimmed by 1 base and the J gene end by 6 bases; junction bases not matched to a gene: 12. The CDR3 sequence: CAWSDWAGGEWDTQYF. The CDR3 nucleotides are TGTGCCTGGAGTGATTGGGCAGGGGGCGAATGGGATACGCAGTATTTT.

The chain couples TRBV7-6 to TRBJ2-1; D is perhaps TRBD2 (5 bases). The CDR3 spans 16 residues. V lost 2 bases to trimming and J lost 3 bases, with 14 bases between them. Germline-derived CDR1 and CDR2 are SGHVS and FNYEAQ. CDR3 nucleotide sequence: TGTGCCAGCAGCTTATCGGCTAGCTTTAGCTACAATGAGCAGTTCTTC. It translates to CASSLSASFSYNEQFF. Together with reference TRBV7-6 and TRBJ2-1, the CDR3 gives the full variable domain: GAGVSQSPRYKVTKRGQDVALRCDPISGHVSLYWYRQALGQGPEFLTYFNYEAQQDKSGLPNDRFSAERPEGSISTLTIQRTEQRDSAMYRCASSLSASFSYNEQFFGPGTRLTVL.

This clone was observed a single time. This chain uses TRBV28 with TRBJ2-7; 8 bases match TRBD2. The CDR3 covers 13 residues. CDR1 and CDR2 (germline): MDHEN, SYDVKM. Trimming took 9 bases from V and 4 from J; bases not matched to a gene: 8. In DNA form, the CDR3 reads TGTGCCAGTCACCCGGGGGGGGGTTACGAGCAGTACTTC. Protein product: CASHPGGGYEQYF.

This sequence joins TRBV14 and TRBJ2-7; 11 nucleotides agree with TRBD1. Germline V lookup: CDR1 SGHDN, CDR2 FVKESK. J gave up 0 bases and V 4 bases, and 5 bases lay outside the gene matches. The CDR3 runs to 16 residues. This CDR3 reads CASSRGQGAPSYEQYF. DNA of the CDR3: TGTGCCAGCAGCCGCGGACAGGGGGCCCCCTCCTACGAGCAGTACTTC.

This clone came up a few times. The DNA for the CDR3 is TGCGCCAGCAGCTGGGGACCGCCAGGGACAGGAAACACCATATATTTT. It codes for CASSWGPPGTGNTIYF. This sequence joins TRBV5-1 and TRBJ1-3; TRBD1 might be the D (6 bases). The germline V gene encodes CDR1 SGHRS and CDR2 YFSETQ. The CDR3 is 16 amino acids. V shed 3 bases and J shed 4 bases, with 17 bases lying between them. Based on the CDR3 plus reference TRBV5-1 and TRBJ1-3, the full variable domain is KAGVTQTPRYLIKTRGQQVTLSCSPISGHRSVSWYQQTPGQGLQFLFEYFSETQRNKGNFPGRFSGRQFSNSRSEMNVSTLELGDSALYLCASSWGPPGTGNTIYFGEGSWLTVV.

The chain uses TRBV4-1 and TRBJ2-1; 11 nucleotides align to TRBD2. This CDR3 has 17 amino acids. Germline CDR1 reads MGHRA; CDR2 reads YSYEKL. The V segment lost 2 bases and the J segment 1 base; nucleotides outside the gene matches: 4. DNA of the CDR3: TGCGCCAGCAGCCAAAGGACTAGCGGGCTTTCCTACAATGAGCAGTTCTTC. The encoded protein is CASSQRTSGLSYNEQFF.

The chain combines TRBV5-6 with TRBJ1-2; 8 bases are a match to TRBD1. From germline, CDR1 is SGHDT and CDR2 YYEEEE. The CDR3 runs to 14 residues. J gave up 6 bases and V 2 bases, and 6 bases lay outside the gene matches. Here the CDR3 DNA reads TGTGCCAGCAGCTTTGGACAGGGTTTCAATGGCTACACCTTC. This translates into CASSFGQGFNGYTF. Full variable domain (remainder filled in from reference TRBV5-6 and TRBJ1-2): DAGVTQSPTHLIKTRGQQVTLRCSPKSGHDTVSWYQQALGQGPQFIFQYYEEEERQRGNFPDRFSGHQFPNYSSELNVNALLLGDSALYLCASSFGQGFNGYTFGSGTRLTVV.